This TCR beta chain was captured by sequencing in a study of blood T cell repertoires in COVID-19 (dated by TCRdb to the early 2020s). With regard to the full study: Samples covering the acute and convalescent phases of COVID-19 were provided by collaborators in the United States, Italy and Spain. Subjects who had been exposed to COVID-19, were actively infected with it, or had recovered from it provided the deeply sampled blood TCRbeta repertoires that made up the dataset. The material from the prospective study consisted of cDNA or gDNA derived from T cells, B-cell-depleted T cells, or PBMCs. Sample metadata almost always included a de-identified subject ID, COVID-19 status, age in years and sex. The samples were drawn from two sources: the first 160 participants of the ongoing ImmuneRACE study, and 1,254 subjects contributed by 6 global collaborators. The repertoires were released in a freely available public database meant as a resource for research on the immune response to SARS-CoV-2. Where available, HLA class I and class II types were obtained from metadata supplied by the sample provider rather than from assay-based typing.

Findings and caveats that apply to the study as a whole: The quantity of clinical and demographic metadata differed by source and by participant and was supplied without curation.

One collaborating source in Seattle enrolled patients while the patients were actively infected and followed the patients over time throughout the course of disease. Collaborating institutions collected whole blood in K2EDTA tubes following their own protocols. For TCRbeta analysis, collaborators shipped samples as frozen whole blood, isolated PBMCs, or DNA extracted from either of those sample types. Details on this clone: The clone's antigen remains unknown. No base quality values were provided; no much bigger clone lies one nucleotide off.

TCRbeta CDR3 regions were amplified from genomic DNA by means of the immunoSEQ Assay, a bias-controlled multiplex PCR. The source study handled its data this way. Within the assay, amplification of reference gene primers was used to estimate how many nucleated cells each sample contained. To quantify the absolute abundance of each unique TCRbeta CDR3 rearrangement, sequence reads were collapsed and filtered. For each sample, productive Simpson clonality was calculated as the square root of Simpson's diversity index across productive rearrangements. TCRdb retrieved this table from immuneACCESS and kept in-frame rearrangements only. Not all clones are present; in checked studies, unresolved V genes account for under half, and no reason is known for the remainder. V, J and clone size derive from that table, while D and trimming were established from the DNA sequence. In all, the sample holds approximately 110,000 clones, and 70% to 75% of those were seen once. The ten biggest clones cover 4.5% to 6% of the sample.

This sequence originates from a man aged 80 or over with COVID-19, enrolled during active disease. The source material was peripheral blood.

The CDR3 reads as follows: CASSSRGGEQYF. The DNA is TGTGCCAGCAGTTCTAGGGGGGGCGAGCAGTACTTC. The chain is encoded by TRBV28 joined to TRBJ2-7; TRBD2 might be the D gene, on 7 matching bases. CDR1 and CDR2 are read off the germline V gene as MDHEN and SYDVKM. The CDR3 starts with the cysteine, ends with the phenylalanine, and has 12 residues. Only CDR3 DNA is held: 36 bases, read in frame from base 1. The junction carries 10 bases between V and J, which are trimmed by 4 bases and 6 bases respectively. Where the CDR3 stops, the reference TRBV28 and TRBJ2-7 genes take over; the full variable domain is DVKVTQSSRYLVKRTGEKVFLECVQDMDHENMFWYRQDPGLGLRLIYFSYDVKMKEKGDIPEGYSVSREKKERFSLILESASTNQTSMYLCASSSRGGEQYFGPGTRLTVT.